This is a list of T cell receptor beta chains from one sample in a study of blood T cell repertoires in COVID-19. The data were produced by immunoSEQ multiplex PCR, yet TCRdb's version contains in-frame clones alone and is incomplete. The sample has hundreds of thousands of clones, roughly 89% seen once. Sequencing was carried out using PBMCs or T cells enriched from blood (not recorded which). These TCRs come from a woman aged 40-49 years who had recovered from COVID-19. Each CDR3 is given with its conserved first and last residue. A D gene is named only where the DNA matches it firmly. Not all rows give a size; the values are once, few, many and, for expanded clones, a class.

cdr3_aa: CASSMGRGYQETQYF
cdr3_nt: TGTGCCAGTAGTATGGGCAGGGGGTACCAAGAGACCCAGTACTTC
v_call: TRBV19
d_call: TRBD1
j_call: TRBJ2-5
clone_size: -
cdr3_length: 15

cdr3_aa: CASSPQLYQPQHF
cdr3_nt: TGTGCCAGCAGTCCACAGTTGTATCAGCCCCAGCATTTT
v_call: TRBV6-5
d_call: -
j_call: TRBJ1-5
clone_size: once
cdr3_length: 13

cdr3_aa: CASSLALGGEAFF
cdr3_nt: TGTGCCAGCAGCTTAGCTCTCGGCGGGGAAGCTTTCTTT
v_call: TRBV11-2
d_call: -
j_call: TRBJ1-1
clone_size: -
cdr3_length: 13

cdr3_aa: CASSAEGLRGTDTQYF
cdr3_nt: TGTGCCAGTAGTGCCGAGGGACTTCGGGGCACAGATACGCAGTATTTT
v_call: TRBV19
d_call: -
j_call: TRBJ2-3
clone_size: -
cdr3_length: 16

cdr3_aa: CASSVLQETQYF
cdr3_nt: TGTGCCAGCAGCGTACTTCAAGAGACCCAGTACTTC
v_call: TRBV2
d_call: -
j_call: TRBJ2-5
clone_size: -
cdr3_length: 12

cdr3_aa: CASSVSGGYDEQYF
cdr3_nt: TGTGCCAGCAGCGTTTCAGGGGGGTACGACGAGCAGTACTTC
v_call: TRBV5-4
d_call: -
j_call: TRBJ2-7
clone_size: -
cdr3_length: 14

cdr3_aa: CASSQRQGLGTQYF
cdr3_nt: TGTGCCAGCAGCCAACGACAGGGGCTTGGGACCCAGTACTTC
v_call: TRBV5-4
d_call: TRBD1
j_call: TRBJ2-5
clone_size: once
cdr3_length: 14

cdr3_aa: CASSPGLSETQYF
cdr3_nt: TGTGCCAGCAGCCCCGGACTATCCGAGACCCAGTACTTC
v_call: TRBV9
d_call: -
j_call: TRBJ2-5
clone_size: -
cdr3_length: 13

cdr3_aa: CASTWRQQETQYF
cdr3_nt: TGTGCCAGCACTTGGAGGCAGCAAGAGACCCAGTACTTC
v_call: TRBV6-5
d_call: -
j_call: TRBJ2-5
clone_size: -
cdr3_length: 13

cdr3_aa: CASSLLCRTGRSDGLFF
cdr3_nt: TGTGCCAGCAGCTTATTGTGCCGGACAGGGCGATCGGACGGGTTGTTTTTT
v_call: TRBV7-3
d_call: TRBD1
j_call: TRBJ1-4
clone_size: -
cdr3_length: 17

cdr3_aa: CASRKGQASSYEQYF
cdr3_nt: TGCGCCAGCAGAAAGGGACAGGCGAGCTCCTACGAGCAGTACTTC
v_call: TRBV5-1
d_call: TRBD1
j_call: TRBJ2-7
clone_size: -
cdr3_length: 15

cdr3_aa: CASSLTGNTEAFF
cdr3_nt: TGTGCCAGCAGTTTGACAGGGAACACTGAAGCTTTCTTT
v_call: TRBV2
d_call: -
j_call: TRBJ1-1
clone_size: -
cdr3_length: 13

cdr3_aa: CASRAGGWETQYF
cdr3_nt: TGTGCCAGCAGGGCAGGGGGCTGGGAGACCCAGTACTTC
v_call: TRBV2
d_call: TRBD1
j_call: TRBJ2-5
clone_size: -
cdr3_length: 13

cdr3_aa: CASSSPAGVLNYEQYF
cdr3_nt: TGTGCCAGCAGTTCCCCCGCGGGGGTTCTCAACTACGAGCAGTACTTC
v_call: TRBV28
d_call: TRBD2
j_call: TRBJ2-7
clone_size: -
cdr3_length: 16

cdr3_aa: CASSLGGTAYSNQPQHF
cdr3_nt: TGTGCCAGCAGCTTAGGGGGGACGGCGTACAGCAATCAGCCCCAGCATTTT
v_call: TRBV7-3
d_call: -
j_call: TRBJ1-5
clone_size: -
cdr3_length: 17

cdr3_aa: CASSPPGSQSYEQYF
cdr3_nt: TGTGCCAGCTCACCACCCGGGAGCCAATCCTACGAGCAGTACTTC
v_call: TRBV18
d_call: -
j_call: TRBJ2-7
clone_size: -
cdr3_length: 15

cdr3_aa: CAVQGSGNQPQHF
cdr3_nt: TGTGCCGTACAGGGTTCCGGCAATCAGCCCCAGCATTTT
v_call: TRBV7-9
d_call: -
j_call: TRBJ1-5
clone_size: once
cdr3_length: 13

cdr3_aa: CASSPTPGVGEQYF
cdr3_nt: TGTGCCAGCAGCCCGACGCCAGGGGTTGGCGAGCAGTACTTC
v_call: TRBV7-3
d_call: -
j_call: TRBJ2-7
clone_size: -
cdr3_length: 14

cdr3_aa: CASTEGGDTEAFF
cdr3_nt: TGTGCCAGCACCGAAGGCGGGGATACTGAAGCTTTCTTT
v_call: TRBV2
d_call: -
j_call: TRBJ1-1
clone_size: -
cdr3_length: 13

cdr3_aa: CASSPIGDEKLFF
cdr3_nt: TGTGCCAGCTCACCCATAGGGGATGAAAAACTGTTTTTT
v_call: TRBV18
d_call: -
j_call: TRBJ1-4
clone_size: -
cdr3_length: 13

cdr3_aa: CASSVKDRDFSKFYNEQFF
cdr3_nt: TGTGCCAGCAGCGTCAAGGACAGGGACTTCTCCAAATTCTACAATGAGCAGTTCTTC
v_call: TRBV9
d_call: TRBD1
j_call: TRBJ2-1
clone_size: -
cdr3_length: 19

cdr3_aa: CASSLNPGGIDEQYF
cdr3_nt: TGTGCCAGCAGCTTGAACCCAGGGGGGATTGACGAGCAGTACTTC
v_call: TRBV5-6
d_call: -
j_call: TRBJ2-7
clone_size: once
cdr3_length: 15

cdr3_aa: CASSQNPGLAEANTGELFF
cdr3_nt: TGTGCCAGCAGTCAAAACCCGGGACTAGCGGAAGCGAACACCGGGGAGCTGTTTTTT
v_call: TRBV28
d_call: TRBD2
j_call: TRBJ2-2
clone_size: -
cdr3_length: 19

cdr3_aa: CASSPQKGAGPYNEQFF
cdr3_nt: TGTGCCAGCTCACCGCAAAAAGGGGCGGGACCCTACAATGAGCAGTTCTTC
v_call: TRBV18
d_call: -
j_call: TRBJ2-1
clone_size: -
cdr3_length: 17

cdr3_aa: CASSLAGATDTQYF
cdr3_nt: TGTGCCAGCAGCTTAGCGGGAGCCACAGATACGCAGTATTTT
v_call: TRBV7-2
d_call: -
j_call: TRBJ2-3
clone_size: -
cdr3_length: 14

cdr3_aa: CASSLAQIRVSGPLHF
cdr3_nt: TGTGCCAGCAGCTTAGCGCAGATCAGGGTATCCGGACCCCTCCACTTT
v_call: TRBV7-2
d_call: -
j_call: TRBJ1-6
clone_size: -
cdr3_length: 16

cdr3_aa: CASSQDFRNTIYF
cdr3_nt: TGCGCCAGCAGCCAAGACTTTAGAAACACCATATATTTT
v_call: TRBV4-3
d_call: -
j_call: TRBJ1-3
clone_size: -
cdr3_length: 13

cdr3_aa: CASSFPQGFATDYGYTF
cdr3_nt: TGTGCCAGCAGTTTTCCTCAGGGGTTCGCGACAGACTATGGCTACACCTTC
v_call: TRBV28
d_call: -
j_call: TRBJ1-2
clone_size: -
cdr3_length: 17

cdr3_aa: CASRFSGSRYEQYF
cdr3_nt: TGTGCCAGCAGATTTAGCGGGAGCAGATACGAGCAGTACTTC
v_call: TRBV27
d_call: TRBD2
j_call: TRBJ2-7
clone_size: -
cdr3_length: 14